Presented here are 22 T cell receptor beta chains from one specimen sequenced in a study of PD-L1 blockade in urothelial cancer. Generated by immunoSEQ multiplex PCR, the TCRdb table keeps only in-frame clones and is missing some. The sample consists of about 49,000 clones, 79% of them appearing once. Time point denoted: pretreatment peripheral blood. This specimen was PBMCs, taken around atezolizumab (anti-PD-L1) treatment. These receptors came from a man between 65 and 85 years old with urothelial cancer.

This chain uses TRBV19 with TRBJ2-5; D is possibly TRBD1 (6 bases). The ends were cut back, 5 bases at V and 5 bases at J, with 21 bases in the middle. CDR1 and CDR2 from the germline V gene are LNHDA and SQIVND (reference sequence). The CDR3 consists of 16 residues. CDR3 protein: CASSPRQDERGETQYF. CDR3 sequence (DNA): TGTGCCAGTAGTCCCCGACAGGACGAAAGGGGGGAGACCCAGTACTTC.

The sample holds a few counts of this clone. The chain employs TRBV19 and TRBJ1-2; D not resolved. The CDR3 covers 14 residues. Germline V gives CDR1 LNHDA, CDR2 SQIVND (reference sequence). V was clipped by 3 bases and J by 1 base, with 9 bases between them. The CDR3 reads CASSIGGVNYGYTF. The CDR3, as DNA: TGTGCCAGTAGTATCGGCGGAGTTAACTATGGCTACACCTTC.

The chain uses TRBV5-1 and TRBJ2-5, with 15 bases identical to TRBD2. CDR3 length: 17 amino acids. CDR1 is SGHRS, CDR2 YFSETQ, per germline. Trimming cost V 4 bases and J 5 bases; bases outside gene matches: 9. The CDR3 sequence is CASSVPGLAGGFETQYF. The CDR3 DNA reads as TGCGCCAGCAGCGTTCCGGGACTAGCGGGAGGTTTTGAGACCCAGTACTTC. Filled out from reference TRBV5-1 and TRBJ2-5, the complete variable domain reads KAGVTQTPRYLIKTRGQQVTLSCSPISGHRSVSWYQQTPGQGLQFLFEYFSETQRNKGNFPGRFSGRQFSNSRSEMNVSTLELGDSALYLCASSVPGLAGGFETQYFGPGTRLLVL.

The chain carries TRBV7-9 and TRBJ2-1, with TRBD1 as a possible D gene (5 bases). V was pared by 6 bases and J by 10 bases, with 13 bases between. The CDR3 extends over 12 amino acids. Germline V gene sequence: CDR1 SEHNR, CDR2 FQNEAQ (reference sequence). As DNA, the CDR3 is TGTGCCAGCAGGAAGACAGCTACGGAGCAGTTCTTC. This sequence encodes CASRKTATEQFF.

This chain joins TRBV19 and TRBJ2-3; D ambiguous. The V and J ends lost 7 bases and 6 bases respectively, with 26 bases between them. The CDR3 loop spans 17 amino acids. Germline V gene lookup returns CDR1 LNHDA and CDR2 SQIVND (reference sequence). In DNA form, the CDR3 reads TGTGCCAGTAACTCACTCAACCCTGTTCCCGGTATGGATACGCAGTATTTT. Translation gives CASNSLNPVPGMDTQYF.

CDR3 nucleotides: TGCGCCAGCAGCTTGGACAGTATCACCTACGAGCAGTACTTC. Amino acids: CASSLDSITYEQYF. The chain is built from TRBV5-1 and TRBJ2-7; D call uncertain. Trimming took off 0 bases at V and 2 bases at J, with 9 bases between the two ends. Per germline, CDR1 SGHRS and CDR2 YFSETQ. This CDR3 spans 14 amino acids.

A single count supports this clone. The chain's CDR3 is CASSLNSQETQYF. The CDR3 DNA sequence: TGTGCCAGCAGCTTGAACAGCCAAGAGACCCAGTACTTC. The chain employs TRBV11-1 and TRBJ2-5; D not resolved. The ends were cut back, 3 bases at V and 1 base at J, with 6 bases in the middle. Per the germline V gene, CDR1 is SGHAT and CDR2 is FQDESV (reference sequence). This CDR3 contains 13 residues. Supplemented by reference TRBV11-1 and TRBJ2-5, the full variable domain reads EAEVAQSPRYKITEKSQAVAFWCDPISGHATLYWYRQILGQGPELLVQFQDESVVDDSQLPKDRFSAERLKGVDSTLKIQPAELGDSAMYLCASSLNSQETQYFGPGTRLLVL.

This clone was seen a handful of times. The chain couples TRBV11-1 to TRBJ2-1, with a tentative D call TRBD2 (7 bases). The germline V gene encodes CDR1 SGHAT and CDR2 FQDESV (reference sequence). Trimming took 9 bases from V and 0 from J, leaving 18 bases between them. The CDR3 spans 16 residues. CDR3 loop: CASSSKGGSSYNEQFF. Here the CDR3 DNA reads TGTGCCAGTTCCTCGAAGGGGGGGAGCTCCTACAATGAGCAGTTCTTC.

J is TRBJ2-2 and V is TRBV25-1; D uncertain. CDR1 is MGHDK and CDR2 is SYGVNS in the germline V gene. CDR3 size: 14 residues. V gave up 0 bases and J gave up 6 bases, with 8 bases separating them. The CDR3 DNA reads TGTGCCAGCAGTGAATATAGTTCGCCCGGGGAGCTGTTTTTT. Amino acids: CASSEYSSPGELFF. Supplemented by reference TRBV25-1 and TRBJ2-2, the full variable domain reads EADIYQTPRYLVIGTGKKITLECSQTMGHDKMYWYQQDPGMELHLIHYSYGVNSTEKGDLSSESTVSRIRTEHFPLTLESARPSHTSQYLCASSEYSSPGELFFGEGSRLTVL.

This clone was seen more than once but under ten times. The chain links TRBV9 to TRBJ1-2; no definite D call. Germline-derived CDR1 and CDR2 are SGDLS and YYNGEE. The CDR3 sequence is 12 residues long. V lost 2 bases and J lost 7, with 9 bases in between. CDR3 amino acids: CASSVYERGYTF. The DNA for the CDR3 is TGTGCCAGCAGCGTCTACGAGCGTGGCTACACCTTC.

The chain couples TRBV29-1 to TRBJ2-7; 9 positions match TRBD2. The CDR3 sequence is 15 residues long. Germline V gene lookup returns CDR1 SQVTM and CDR2 ANQGSEA. V shed 1 base and J 7 bases; nucleotides not matched to a gene: 11. The CDR3 DNA reads TGCAGCGTTGAAGGCGGGAGGGCCGGGGTTTGGGAGCAGTACTTC. Translation gives CSVEGGRAGVWEQYF.

The rearrangement uses TRBV28 and TRBJ2-1, with D possibly being TRBD2 (6 bases). Germline CDR1 reads MDHEN; CDR2 reads SYDVKM. With 2 bases removed from V and 9 bases from J, the gap between germline ends came to 17 bases. CDR3 length: 15 amino acids. CDR3 sequence (DNA): TGTGCCAGCAGTTTAAGGCGGGATTCAATCAGTGAGCAGTTCTTC. It codes for CASSLRRDSISEQFF.

The chain recombines TRBV5-1 with TRBJ2-3; D remains ambiguous. The V and J ends lost 1 base and 2 bases respectively, with 8 bases between them. The CDR3 runs to 14 residues. Per germline, CDR1 SGHRS and CDR2 YFSETQ. The CDR3 nucleotides read TGCGCCAGCAGCTTGTCCGGGTTCACAGATACGCAGTATTTT. Its protein is CASSLSGFTDTQYF. Filled out from reference TRBV5-1 and TRBJ2-3, the complete variable domain reads KAGVTQTPRYLIKTRGQQVTLSCSPISGHRSVSWYQQTPGQGLQFLFEYFSETQRNKGNFPGRFSGRQFSNSRSEMNVSTLELGDSALYLCASSLSGFTDTQYFGPGTRLTVL.

This chain connects TRBV5-1 to TRBJ2-7, with D uncertain. The CDR3 consists of 13 residues. V was cut by 0 bases and J by 7 bases, with 11 bases left in between. Germline values: CDR1 SGHRS, CDR2 YFSETQ. In nucleotides, the CDR3 is TGCGCCAGCAGCTTGGGGCTAGTCGGTGAGCAGTACTTC. It codes for CASSLGLVGEQYF.

This chain joins TRBV19 and TRBJ2-5; no clear D. Trimming shortened V by 5 bases and J by 7 bases, and 14 bases separated the two germline ends. Germline CDR1 LNHDA, CDR2 SQIVND (reference sequence). The CDR3 loop spans 13 amino acids. The CDR3 here is CASSQSTTGTQYF. CDR3 sequence (DNA): TGTGCCAGTAGTCAATCCACAACGGGGACCCAGTACTTC. The full variable domain, in which reference TRBV19 and TRBJ2-5 provide the parts outside the CDR3, is DGGITQSPKYLFRKEGQNVTLSCEQNLNHDAMYWYRQDPGQGLRLIYYSQIVNDFQKGDIAEGYSVSREKKESFPLTVTSAQKNPTAFYLCASSQSTTGTQYFGPGTRLLVL.

CDR3 sequence (DNA): TGTGCCAGCATACCCGGGACAGGGGTGTTCCACGAGCAGTACTTC. Translation gives CASIPGTGVFHEQYF. The chain recombines TRBV2 with TRBJ2-7; TRBD1 aligns across 10 bases. V trimming: 7 bases; J trimming: 5 bases; junction bases outside the gene matches: 11. This CDR3 spans 15 amino acids. Germline CDR1 is SNHLY and CDR2 is FYNNEI. Full variable domain (outside the CDR3, taken from reference TRBV2 and TRBJ2-7): EPEVTQTPSHQVTQMGQEVILRCVPISNHLYFYWYRQILGQKVEFLVSFYNNEISEKSEIFDDQFSVERPDGSNFTLKIRSTKLEDSAMYFCASIPGTGVFHEQYFGPGTRLTVT.

This clone was picked up a small number of times. The J gene is TRBJ1-2, the V gene TRBV2; D might be TRBD1 (6 bases). There are 14 residues in the CDR3. Trimming shortened V by 2 bases and J by 4 bases, and 11 bases separated the two germline ends. Germline CDR1 SNHLY, CDR2 FYNNEI. In DNA form, the CDR3 reads TGTGCCAGCAGTGAAAACAGGGCGTCCTATGGCTACACCTTC. Translating it yields CASSENRASYGYTF.

The chain links TRBV25-1 to TRBJ2-1; maybe TRBD1 (5 bases). CDR1 and CDR2 from the germline V gene are MGHDK and SYGVNS. Trimming stripped 3 bases from V and 2 bases from J, with 11 bases between. The CDR3 is 15 amino acids. The CDR3 DNA reads TGTGCCAGCAGTGATGATGTCAGGGCCTACAATGAGCAGTTCTTC. Its protein is CASSDDVRAYNEQFF.

With regard to this clone: Germline and junction disagree at one end, which may indicate a read error. The chain carries TRBV7-7 and TRBJ2-2; D remains unclear. Germline V gene sequence: CDR1 SSHAT, CDR2 FNYEAQ (reference sequence). The CDR3 runs 14 residues. The CDR3 bases are TGTGCTAGCAGATCCGAGGCGAACACCGGGGAGCTGTTTTTT. Its protein is CASRSEANTGELFF.

This sequence joins TRBV11-1 and TRBJ2-2, with D perhaps TRBD1 (6 bases). V was cut by 0 bases and J by 7 bases, with 9 bases left in between. This CDR3 has 14 residues. Germline V gene data show CDR1 as SGHAT and CDR2 as FQDESV (reference sequence). The CDR3: CASSLATGYGELFF. Written as DNA, the CDR3 is TGTGCCAGCAGCTTAGCAACAGGGTACGGGGAGCTGTTTTTT.

The genes are TRBV5-1 and TRBJ1-5; 7 bases map to TRBD1. V lost 0 bases and J lost 9; bases outside the gene matches: 6. Germline assignment: CDR1 SGHRS and CDR2 YFSETQ. This CDR3 contains 14 residues. This chain's CDR3 is CASSLGQGEGPQHF. In nucleotides, the CDR3 is TGCGCCAGCAGCTTGGGGCAGGGGGAAGGGCCCCAGCATTTT.

The chain couples TRBV19 to TRBJ2-5; possibly TRBD1 for D (8 bases). From germline, CDR1 is LNHDA and CDR2 SQIVND (reference sequence). The length of the CDR3 is 15 residues. Trimming removed 3 bases from V and 7 bases from J, with 18 bases in between. Written as DNA, the CDR3 is TGTGCCAGTAGTATCCAGGGGGCAGGGAGGGGGACCCAGTACTTC. It specifies CASSIQGAGRGTQYF.